This T cell receptor beta chain was found in a study of blood T cell repertoires in COVID-19. Trimming cost V 2 bases and J 1 base, with 8 bases left between them. CDR3 length equals 14 residues. Germline V CDR1 and CDR2: MNHEY, SVGAGI. Data came from immunoSEQ multiplex PCR; TCRdb stores just in-frame clones and leaves some out. Of 110,000 or so clones in the sample, roughly 80% were seen once. Sequencing input: peripheral blood. The TCR sequence derives from a woman in her forties with acute or convalescent COVID-19. J is TRBJ1-1 and V is TRBV6-5; possibly TRBD1 for D (6 bases). Here the CDR3 DNA reads TGTGCCAGCAGTTACGACAGGAGGAACACTGAAGCTTTCTTT. This translates into CASSYDRRNTEAFF.